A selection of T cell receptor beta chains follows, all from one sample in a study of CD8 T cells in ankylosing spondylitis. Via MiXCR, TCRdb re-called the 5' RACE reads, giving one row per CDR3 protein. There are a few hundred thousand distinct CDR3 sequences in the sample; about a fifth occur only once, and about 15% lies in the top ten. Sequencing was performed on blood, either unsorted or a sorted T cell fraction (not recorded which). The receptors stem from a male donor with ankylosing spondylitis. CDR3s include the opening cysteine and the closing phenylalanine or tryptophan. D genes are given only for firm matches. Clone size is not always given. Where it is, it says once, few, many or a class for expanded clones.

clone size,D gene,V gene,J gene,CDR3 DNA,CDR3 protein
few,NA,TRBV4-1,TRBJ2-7,TGCGCCAGCAGCCAAGACTACGAGCAGTACTTC,CASSQDYEQYF
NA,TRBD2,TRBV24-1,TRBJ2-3,TGTGCCACCAGTGGAAGCGGGAGGCCGACTTTTTCCACAGATACGCAGTATTTT,CATSGSGRPTFSTDTQYF
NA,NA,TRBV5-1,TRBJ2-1,TGCGCCAGCAGCTTGGTGGGTTTAAACAATGAGCAGTTCTTC,CASSLVGLNNEQFF
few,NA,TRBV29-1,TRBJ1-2,TGCAGCGTTGTCAACAGCGTCGATGGCTACACCTTC,CSVVNSVDGYTF
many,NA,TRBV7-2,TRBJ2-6,TGTGCCAGCAGTCCCTACGACGGTGGTTGGGCCAACGTCCTGACTTTC,CASSPYDGGWANVLTF
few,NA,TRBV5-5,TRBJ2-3,TGTGCCAGCAGCTTGATTCTTACGAGCACAGATACGCAGTATTTT,CASSLILTSTDTQYF
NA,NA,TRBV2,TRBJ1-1,TGTGCCAGCAGTGAAGCAGAAGCTTTCTTT,CASSEAEAFF
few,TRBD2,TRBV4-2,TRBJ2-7,TGTGCCAGCAGCCCGGGACTAGCGGGGGTGGGCTCCTACGAGCAGTACTTC,CASSPGLAGVGSYEQYF
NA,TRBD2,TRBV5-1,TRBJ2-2,TGCGCCAGCAGGTTCGGGGGGGCGTCTACCGGGGAGCTGTTTTTT,CASRFGGASTGELFF
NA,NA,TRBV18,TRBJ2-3,TGTGCCAGCTCACCAGGTCTTTCTAGCACAGATACGCAGTATTTT,CASSPGLSSTDTQYF
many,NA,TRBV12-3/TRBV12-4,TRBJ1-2,TGTGCCAGCAGTTTAGGGACCCGACAGGTGGGATTCTATGGCTACACCTTC,CASSLGTRQVGFYGYTF
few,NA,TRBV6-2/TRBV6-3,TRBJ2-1,TGTGCCAGCTATCGGGGGGGGGACAGGGCCAACAATGAGCAGTTCTTC,CASYRGGDRANNEQFF
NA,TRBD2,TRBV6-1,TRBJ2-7,TGTGCCAGCAGTATCCCGGGAGGGACGGGGGAGCAGTACTTC,CASSIPGGTGEQYF
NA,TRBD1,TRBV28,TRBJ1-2,TGTGCCAGCAGTTTTGGGCCCAGGGGGCGAGGTGGCTACACCTTC,CASSFGPRGRGGYTF
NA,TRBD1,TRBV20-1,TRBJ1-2,TGCAGTGCTAGTGGGGACAGGGCTCGTGGCTACACCTTC,CSASGDRARGYTF
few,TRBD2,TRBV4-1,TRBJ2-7,TGCGCCAGCAGCCAAAGACATGGACTAGCGGGAGTTAACGAGCAGTACTTC,CASSQRHGLAGVNEQYF
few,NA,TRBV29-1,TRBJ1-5,TGCAGCGTTGAAGGGCCTGGGCTTCCCCAGCATTTT,CSVEGPGLPQHF
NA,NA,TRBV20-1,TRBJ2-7,TGCTGTGCTAGCGATGACAGTAGGTCAAGTACTGGATTCTACGAGCAGTACTTC,CCASDDSRSSTGFYEQYF
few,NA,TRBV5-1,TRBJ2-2,TGCGCCAGCAGCCTGAACACAAATACCGGGGAGCTGTTTTTT,CASSLNTNTGELFF
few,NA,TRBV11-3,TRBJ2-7,TGTGCCAGCAGCTTAGGCCCTCAGGGATACGAGCAGTACTTC,CASSLGPQGYEQYF
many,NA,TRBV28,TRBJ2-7,TGTGCCAGCAGTTTTTCGTTAAGCTCCTACGAGCAGTACTTC,CASSFSLSSYEQYF
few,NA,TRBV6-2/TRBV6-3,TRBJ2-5,TGTGCCAGCAGTTACGGCGGGACACCGAAAGAGACCCAGTACTTC,CASSYGGTPKETQYF
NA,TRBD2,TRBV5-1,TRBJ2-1,TGCGCCAGCAGCTTGGTGGCTAGCGGAGAGCAGTTCTTC,CASSLVASGEQFF
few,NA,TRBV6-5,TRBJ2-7,TGTGCCAGCAGTTCCGGGACCGCAAATTCCTACGAGCAGTACTTC,CASSSGTANSYEQYF
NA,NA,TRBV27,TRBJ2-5,TGTGCCAGCAGTTCGGCGGGGTTACAAGAGACCCAGTACTTC,CASSSAGLQETQYF
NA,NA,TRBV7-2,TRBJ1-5,TGTGCCAGCAGCTTATCCCCTAACCGGCAGCCCCAGCATTTT,CASSLSPNRQPQHF
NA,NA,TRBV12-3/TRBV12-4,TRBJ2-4,TGTGCCAGCAGTCGACGGGACGGCAAAAACATTCAGTACTTC,CASSRRDGKNIQYF
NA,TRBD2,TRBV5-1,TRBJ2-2,TGCGCCAGCAGCGCCGGGACTAGCCAAACCGGGGAGCTGTTTTTT,CASSAGTSQTGELFF
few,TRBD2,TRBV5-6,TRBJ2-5,TGTGCCAGCAGCGACGGACTAGCAGTTCGAGAGACCCAGTACTTC,CASSDGLAVRETQYF
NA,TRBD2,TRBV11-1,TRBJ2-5,TGTGCCAGCAGCTTAAATCCCCTAGCGGGAGGTTTACAAGAGACCCAGTACTTC,CASSLNPLAGGLQETQYF
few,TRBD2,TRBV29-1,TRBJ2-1,TGCAGCCTGTTGCGAGCGGGAGGAGGGGATGAGCAGTTCTTC,CSLLRAGGGDEQFF
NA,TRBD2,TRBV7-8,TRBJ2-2,TGTGCCAGCAGCCGTAGCGGGAGGGCCGACGGGGAGCTGTTTTTT,CASSRSGRADGELFF
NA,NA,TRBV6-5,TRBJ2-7,TGTGCCAGCAGTACTCCGGGCAAGTCTCACTACGAGCAGTACTTC,CASSTPGKSHYEQYF
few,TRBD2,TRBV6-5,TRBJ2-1,TGTGCCAGCAGTTACGGGCTAGCGGGAGGCAATGAGCAGTTCTTC,CASSYGLAGGNEQFF
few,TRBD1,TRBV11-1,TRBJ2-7,TGTGCCAGCAGCCTTTACACAGGGGCCTACGAGCAGTACTTC,CASSLYTGAYEQYF
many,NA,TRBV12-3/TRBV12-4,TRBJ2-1,TGCGCCAGCAGCTTGAACAATGAGCAGTTCTTC,CASSLNNEQFF
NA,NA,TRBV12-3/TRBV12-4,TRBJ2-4,TGTGCCAGCAGTTTAACCGCCAAAAACATTCAGTACTTC,CASSLTAKNIQYF
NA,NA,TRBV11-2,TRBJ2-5,TGTGCCAGCAGCTCCCCCTCTGGGCAGGGAAGGATACAAGAGACCCAGTACTTC,CASSSPSGQGRIQETQYF
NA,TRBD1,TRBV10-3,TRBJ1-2,TGTGCCGTCCACCCTTCGACTGGACAGGGACAATATGGCTACACCTTC,CAVHPSTGQGQYGYTF
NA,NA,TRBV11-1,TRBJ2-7,TGTGCCAGCAGCTTAGTTGGTTTTGATGTAAAACGGTTGGGCTTTTACGAGCAGTACTTC,CASSLVGFDVKRLGFYEQYF
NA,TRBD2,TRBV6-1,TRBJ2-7,TGTGCCAGCAGTCGAGCGGGGGAGAGCTCCTACGAGCAGTACTTC,CASSRAGESSYEQYF
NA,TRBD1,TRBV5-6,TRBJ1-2,TGTGCCAGCAGCTTGTCGGGACAGGGGGCCATTTGGGCTAACACCTTC,CASSLSGQGAIWANTF
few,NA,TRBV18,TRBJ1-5,TGTGCCAGCTCACAGGGGAATAGCAATCAGCCCCAGCATTTT,CASSQGNSNQPQHF
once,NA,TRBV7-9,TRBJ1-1,TGTGCCAGCAGCTTCTCCAGCGGGATGAGGAACACTGAAGCTTTCTTT,CASSFSSGMRNTEAFF
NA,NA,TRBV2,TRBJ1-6,TGTGCCAGCAGTGAACGGGCCGCTGCGCGGCCCCTCCACTTT,CASSERAAARPLHF
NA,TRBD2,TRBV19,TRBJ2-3,TGTGCCAGTAGTCCCCTTGGGGGGGACGCAGATACGCAGTATTTT,CASSPLGGDADTQYF
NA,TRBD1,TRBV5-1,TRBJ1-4,TGCGCCAGCAGCAAAGGACAGGGGGCCGTTAATGAAAAACTGTTTTTT,CASSKGQGAVNEKLFF
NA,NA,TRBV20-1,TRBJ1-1,TGCAGTGCTAGAGAAGGCAGGTCCGCTGAAGCTTTCTTT,CSAREGRSAEAFF
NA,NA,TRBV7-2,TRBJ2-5,TGTGCCAGCAGCTTAGTTGGGCTAGCCGCACAAGAGACCCAGTACTTC,CASSLVGLAAQETQYF
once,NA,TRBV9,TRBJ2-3,TGTGCCAGCAGCGCCTGGACAGCTAGCACAGATACGCAGTATTTT,CASSAWTASTDTQYF
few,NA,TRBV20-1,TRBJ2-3,TGCGGGGGGATATCCCAAGATACGCAGTATTTT,CGGISQDTQYF
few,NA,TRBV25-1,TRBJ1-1,TGTGCCAGCAGTGAAAGGATGGGATCCGGTGCTGAAGCTTTCTTT,CASSERMGSGAEAFF
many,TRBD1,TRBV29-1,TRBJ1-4,TGCAGCGCCAGGGACAGGGATGAAAAACTGTTTTTT,CSARDRDEKLFF